What follows are 17 T cell receptor beta chains derived from one specimen sequenced in a study of OX40 agonist ivuxolimab in advanced cancers. Clones were sequenced by immunoSEQ multiplex PCR, and TCRdb holds only the in-frame ones, with some missing. Of over 10,000 clones in the sample, around 80% are singletons; the top ten hold roughly 39%. Sequencing was performed on CD4+ or CD8+ T cells sorted from blood, taken in a trial of the OX40 agonist ivuxolimab. These receptors all come from an adult with an advanced solid tumor such as melanoma, head and neck, liver or kidney cancer.

This rearrangement joins TRBV7-9 to TRBJ2-7, with D perhaps TRBD1 or TRBD2 (5 bases each). CDR1 is SEHNR, CDR2 FQNEAQ, per germline (reference sequence). Trimming took 5 bases from V and 3 from J, leaving 11 bases between them. CDR3 size: 13 residues. The CDR3 nucleotides are TGTGCCAGCAGCCCCCGGGACCGCTACGAGCAGTACTTC. Protein sequence: CASSPRDRYEQYF. The complete variable domain, with remaining parts taken from reference TRBV7-9 and TRBJ2-7, reads DTGVSQNPRHKITKRGQNVTFRCDPISEHNRLYWYRQTLGQGPEFLTYFQNEAQLEKSRLLSDRFSAERPKGSFSTLEIQRTEQGDSAMYLCASSPRDRYEQYFGPGTRLTVT.

The chain is built from TRBV20-1 and TRBJ2-3; D might be TRBD2 (5 bases). The CDR3 runs 10 residues. The ends were cut back, 6 bases at V and 6 bases at J, with 7 bases in the middle. Germline CDR1 DFQATT, CDR2 SNEGSKA (reference sequence). CDR3: CSAERDTQYF. In DNA, the CDR3 is TGCAGTGCGGAGCGGGATACGCAGTATTTT.

The chain has TRBV6-1 and TRBJ2-1, with 14 positions matching TRBD2. The ends lost 7 bases at V and 5 bases at J; junction bases unmatched: 4. The CDR3 has 15 residues. Looked up from germline, CDR1 is MNHNS and CDR2 is SASEGT. The CDR3 protein is CASTGLAGDNNEQFF. CDR3 coding DNA: TGTGCCAGCACGGGACTAGCGGGAGATAACAATGAGCAGTTCTTC.

This clone was seen a handful of times. This rearrangement joins TRBV1 to TRBJ2-3; TRBD2, the table's D call, was not compared with the DNA. TRBV1 is flagged as a pseudogene. The CDR3 has 16 amino acids. The CDR3 sequence: CTSSQELATSTDTQYF. The CDR3 region has the DNA TGCACCAGCAGCCAAGAACTAGCGACTAGCACAGATACGCAGTATTTT.

This clone is classed as large. The CDR3 here is CASTDRGNYGYTF. Written as DNA, the CDR3 is TGTGCCAGCACGGACAGGGGAAACTATGGCTACACCTTC. V usage is TRBV2 and J usage is TRBJ1-2; the match to TRBD1 covers 9 bases. The germline gives CDR1 SNHLY, CDR2 FYNNEI. The V gene end was trimmed by 7 bases and the J gene end by 2 bases; junction bases not matched to a gene: 2. The CDR3 contains 13 residues. Using reference TRBV2 and TRBJ1-2 for the parts outside the CDR3, the full variable domain is EPEVTQTPSHQVTQMGQEVILRCVPISNHLYFYWYRQILGQKVEFLVSFYNNEISEKSEIFDDQFSVERPDGSNFTLKIRSTKLEDSAMYFCASTDRGNYGYTFGSGTRLTVV.

This chain connects TRBV5-1 to TRBJ2-2, with D perhaps TRBD2 (6 bases). The CDR3 loop spans 16 amino acids. The germline gives CDR1 SGHRS, CDR2 YFSETQ. V lost 4 bases and J lost 0, with 13 bases in between. The CDR3 DNA sequence: TGCGCCAGCAGCCTAGCGAGAGAGTCGAACACCGGGGAGCTGTTTTTT. Its translation is CASSLARESNTGELFF.

The V gene is TRBV15, the J gene TRBJ2-5; the match to TRBD2 covers 7 bases. In germline, CDR1 is LNHNV, CDR2 YYDKDF (reference sequence). This CDR3 comprises 16 residues. V lost 4 bases to trimming and J lost 1 base; unmatched junction nucleotides: 9. The DNA of the CDR3 is TGTGCCACCAGCACCCGCGGAGCGGGAAGCCAAGAGACCCAGTACTTC. Translation: CATSTRGAGSQETQYF.

The genes are TRBV9 and TRBJ2-1, with 8 bases fitting TRBD2. J gave up 7 bases and V 0 bases, and 6 bases lay outside the gene matches. CDR3 length: 15 residues. Per the germline V gene, CDR1 is SGDLS and CDR2 is YYNGEE. The CDR3 loop is CASSVGSGSGNEQFF. The CDR3 nucleotides are TGTGCCAGCAGCGTAGGGAGCGGGAGTGGAAATGAGCAGTTCTTC.

This clone was observed once. This chain uses TRBV29-1 with TRBJ2-7; 12 nucleotides line up with TRBD1. V was pared by 6 bases and J by 4 bases, with 7 bases of the junction left unmatched. Germline CDR1 SQVTM, CDR2 ANQGSEA. CDR3 length equals 14 residues. Here the CDR3 reads CSVQGQGASYEQYF. The CDR3 nucleotides read TGCAGCGTCCAGGGACAGGGGGCGTCTTACGAGCAGTACTTC.

The CDR3 spells CATSTRQGAQDLAGYTF. CDR3 DNA sequence: TGTGCCACCAGCACTCGACAGGGGGCCCAAGATCTGGCTGGCTACACCTTC. The V and J genes are TRBV15 and TRBJ1-2, with TRBD1 matching over 10 bases. After removal of 4 bases from V and 7 bases from J, the junction contained 15 bases not matched to a gene. Germline V CDR1 and CDR2: LNHNV, YYDKDF (reference sequence). The CDR3 contains 17 residues.

This clone appeared once. This CDR3 is CASSFSNEKLFF. CDR3 nucleotide sequence: TGTGCCAGCAGCTTTTCCAATGAAAAACTGTTTTTT. This rearrangement joins TRBV5-6 to TRBJ1-4; the D is unclear. This CDR3 has 12 amino acids. The V end was cut by 2 bases, the J end by 5 bases, with 4 bases between. The germline V gene has CDR1 SGHDT and CDR2 YYEEEE.

The CDR3 DNA is TGTGCCAGCAGCCAACGTAAAGGGGTCGTGGACACTGAAGCTTTCTTT. Its protein is CASSQRKGVVDTEAFF. V and J are TRBV14 and TRBJ1-1, with D perhaps matching TRBD1 (5 bases). V was shortened by 2 bases and J by 3 bases, with 16 bases between the two germline ends. The germline V gene has CDR1 SGHDN and CDR2 FVKESK. CDR3 length: 16 amino acids.

This sequence joins TRBV5-4 and TRBJ2-7; 7 bases fit TRBD2. Trimming cost V 0 bases and J 3 bases; bases outside gene matches: 0. The CDR3 has 13 residues. Looked up from germline, CDR1 is SGHNT and CDR2 is YYREEE (reference sequence). CDR3 residues: CASSLGGGYEQYF. The DNA of the CDR3 is TGTGCCAGCAGCTTGGGGGGGGGCTACGAGCAGTACTTC.

On this clone: One end of the junction varies from germline; a read error may be responsible. The rearrangement joins TRBV7-7 to TRBJ2-3; tentative D call: TRBD1 (5 bases). Germline V gene sequence: CDR1 SSHAT, CDR2 FNYEAQ (reference sequence). The CDR3 runs to 14 residues. This CDR3 is CASSLGAGTDTQYF. In nucleotides, the CDR3 is TGTGCTAGCAGCTTAGGGGCGGGCACAGATACGCAGTATTTT.

V usage is TRBV5-6 and J usage is TRBJ2-2; tentatively, D is TRBD1 (6 bases). CDR3 size: 14 residues. Trimming left V 8 bases short and J 1 base short, with 12 bases between. Per germline, CDR1 SGHDT and CDR2 YYEEEE. CDR3 loop: CASAGTRNTGELFF. DNA for the CDR3: TGTGCCAGTGCCGGGACAAGGAACACCGGGGAGCTGTTTTTT.

The chain is built from TRBV5-1 and TRBJ1-2, with D perhaps TRBD1 (6 bases). This CDR3 is 18 amino acids long. V lost 4 bases, J lost 3 bases, and 25 bases lay in between. From germline, CDR1 is SGHRS and CDR2 YFSETQ. CDR3 DNA sequence: TGCGCCAGCAGCGGGCCGTCCACAGTTATACAGGGACACTATGGCTACACCTTC. Residues: CASSGPSTVIQGHYGYTF.

The rearrangement joins TRBV11-2 to TRBJ2-5, with a weak D call TRBD1 (8 bases). This CDR3 region has 16 residues. Trimming took 1 base from V and 5 from J, leaving 17 bases between them. Germline CDR1 SGHAT, CDR2 FQNNGV. CDR3 sequence reads: CASSLGTGREWETQYF. The CDR3 DNA reads TGTGCCAGCAGCTTAGGGACAGGGAGGGAGTGGGAGACCCAGTACTTC. The full variable domain, rest sourced from reference TRBV11-2 and TRBJ2-5, is EAGVAQSPRYKIIEKRQSVAFWCNPISGHATLYWYQQILGQGPKLLIQFQNNGVVDDSQLPKDRFSAERLKGVDSTLKIQPAKLEDSAVYLCASSLGTGREWETQYFGPGTRLLVL.